This TCR beta chain was observed in a study of shared clonotypes between healthy human individuals. Whole-study context: CD4 naive cells filled three plates per donor, CD4 memory three, CD8 naive two and CD8 memory one. Study conclusions and caveats: Non-shared clonotypes showed lower generation probabilities than clonotypes common to all four donors.

The test was conducted at deep level. Per the original methods: Filtering differed, since immunoSEQ gave only junction sequences and no quality scores. Repertoires were generated with immunoSEQ multiplex PCR, while TCRdb's copy carries only in-frame clones and drops some. V and J calls and clone size are as listed in that table; D and trimming were resolved from the DNA. The sample has about 680,000 clones, roughly 94% seen once. Turning to this clone: Its antigen is undetermined.

In germline, CDR1 is SGHDN, CDR2 FVKESK. CDR3 length: 13 amino acids. Trimming cost V 3 bases and J 4 bases; bases outside gene matches: 3. As defined, naive CD8 cells were CD45RO-negative and positively selected for CCR7, with terminally differentiated effector memory CD45RA+ cells excluded. The clonotype was recovered from a man aged 30-40 years in good health. The J gene is TRBJ2-7, the V gene TRBV14, with TRBD2 matching 7 bases. Material: naive CD8+ T cells sorted from blood. The CDR3 sequence is CASSQGLTYEQYF. For the CDR3, the DNA is TGTGCCAGCAGCCAGGGACTAACATACGAGCAGTACTTC.